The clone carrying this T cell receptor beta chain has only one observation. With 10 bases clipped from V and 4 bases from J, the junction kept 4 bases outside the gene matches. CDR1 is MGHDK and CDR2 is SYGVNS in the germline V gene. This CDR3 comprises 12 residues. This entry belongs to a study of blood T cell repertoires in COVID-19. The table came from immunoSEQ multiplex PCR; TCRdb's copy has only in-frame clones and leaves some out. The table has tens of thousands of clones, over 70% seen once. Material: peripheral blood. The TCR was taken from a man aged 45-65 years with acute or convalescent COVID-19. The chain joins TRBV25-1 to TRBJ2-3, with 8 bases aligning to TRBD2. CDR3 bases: TGTGCCACTTGGGGACTAGCAGATACGCAGTATTTT. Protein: CATWGLADTQYF.